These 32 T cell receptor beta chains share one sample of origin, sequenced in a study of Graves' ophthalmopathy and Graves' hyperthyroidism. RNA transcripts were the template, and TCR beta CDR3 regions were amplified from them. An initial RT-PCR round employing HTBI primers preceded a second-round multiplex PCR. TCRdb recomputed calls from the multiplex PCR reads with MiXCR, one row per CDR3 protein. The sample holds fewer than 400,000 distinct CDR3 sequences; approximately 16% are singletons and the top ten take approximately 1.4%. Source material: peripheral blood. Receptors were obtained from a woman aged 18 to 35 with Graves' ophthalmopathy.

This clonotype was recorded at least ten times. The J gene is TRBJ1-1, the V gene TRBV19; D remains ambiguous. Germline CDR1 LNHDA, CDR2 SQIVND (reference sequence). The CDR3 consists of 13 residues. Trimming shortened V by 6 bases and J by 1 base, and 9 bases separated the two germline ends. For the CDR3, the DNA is TGTGCCAGTAGGGACGCTCAGAACACTGAAGCTTTCTTT. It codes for CASRDAQNTEAFF.

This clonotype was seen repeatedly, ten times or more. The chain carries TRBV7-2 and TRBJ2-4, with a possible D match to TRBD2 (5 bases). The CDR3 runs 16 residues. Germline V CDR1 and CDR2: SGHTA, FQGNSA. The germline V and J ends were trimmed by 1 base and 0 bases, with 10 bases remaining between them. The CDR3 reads CASSLVGRLAKNIQYF. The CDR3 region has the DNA TGTGCCAGCAGCTTAGTGGGGAGACTAGCCAAAAACATTCAGTACTTC.

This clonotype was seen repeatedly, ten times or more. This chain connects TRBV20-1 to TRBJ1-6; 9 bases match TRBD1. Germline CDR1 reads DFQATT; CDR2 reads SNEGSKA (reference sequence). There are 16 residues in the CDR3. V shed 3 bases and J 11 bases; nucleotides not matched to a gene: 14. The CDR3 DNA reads TGCAGTGCTAGTTGGGGACAGGGCTTCCCTATGGCACCCCTCCACTTT. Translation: CSASWGQGFPMAPLHF.

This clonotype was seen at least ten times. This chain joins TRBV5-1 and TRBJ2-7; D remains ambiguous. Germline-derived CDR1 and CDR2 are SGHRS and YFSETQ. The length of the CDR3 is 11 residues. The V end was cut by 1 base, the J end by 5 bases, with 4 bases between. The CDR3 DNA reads TGCGCCAGCAGCTTGTTCGACGAGCAGTACTTC. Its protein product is CASSLFDEQYF. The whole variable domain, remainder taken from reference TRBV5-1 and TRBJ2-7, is KAGVTQTPRYLIKTRGQQVTLSCSPISGHRSVSWYQQTPGQGLQFLFEYFSETQRNKGNFPGRFSGRQFSNSRSEMNVSTLELGDSALYLCASSLFDEQYFGPGTRLTVT.

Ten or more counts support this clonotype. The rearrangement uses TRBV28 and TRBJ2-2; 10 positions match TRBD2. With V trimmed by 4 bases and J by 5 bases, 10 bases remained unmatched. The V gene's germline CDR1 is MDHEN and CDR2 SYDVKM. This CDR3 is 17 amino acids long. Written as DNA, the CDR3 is TGTGCCAGCAGTTCCCCACGGCTAGCGGGAGTGACCGGGGAGCTGTTTTTT. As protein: CASSSPRLAGVTGELFF.

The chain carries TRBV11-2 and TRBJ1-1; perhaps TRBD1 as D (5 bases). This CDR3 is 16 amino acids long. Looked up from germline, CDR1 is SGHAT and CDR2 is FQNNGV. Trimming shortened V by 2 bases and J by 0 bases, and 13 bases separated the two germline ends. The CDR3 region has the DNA TGTGCCAGCAGCTTAAGGGAGACAGCCCTGAACACTGAAGCTTTCTTT. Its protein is CASSLRETALNTEAFF.

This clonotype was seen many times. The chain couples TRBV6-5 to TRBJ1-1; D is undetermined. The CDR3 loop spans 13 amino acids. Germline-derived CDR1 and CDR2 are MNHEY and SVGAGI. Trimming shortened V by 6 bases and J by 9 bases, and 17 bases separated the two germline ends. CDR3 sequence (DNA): TGTGCCAGCAGCCCCCCGTTCGGGGAGAAAGCTTTCTTT. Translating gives CASSPPFGEKAFF.

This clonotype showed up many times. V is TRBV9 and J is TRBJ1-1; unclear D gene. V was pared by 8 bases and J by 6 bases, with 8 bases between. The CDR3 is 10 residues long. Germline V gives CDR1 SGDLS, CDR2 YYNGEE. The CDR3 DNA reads TGTGCCAGTACTATCGCTGAAGCTTTCTTT. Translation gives CASTIAEAFF.

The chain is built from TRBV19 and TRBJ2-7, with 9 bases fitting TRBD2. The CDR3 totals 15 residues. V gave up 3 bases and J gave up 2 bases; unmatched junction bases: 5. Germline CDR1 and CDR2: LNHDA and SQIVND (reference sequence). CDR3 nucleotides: TGTGCCAGTAGTATGGGAGTAGCGGGAGCCTACGAGCAGTACTTC. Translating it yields CASSMGVAGAYEQYF.

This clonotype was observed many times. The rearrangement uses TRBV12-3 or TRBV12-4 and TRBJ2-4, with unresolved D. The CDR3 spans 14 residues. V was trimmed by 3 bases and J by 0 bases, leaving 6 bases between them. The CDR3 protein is CASSFQLAKNIQYF. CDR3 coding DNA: TGTGCCAGCAGTTTCCAGCTAGCCAAAAACATTCAGTACTTC.

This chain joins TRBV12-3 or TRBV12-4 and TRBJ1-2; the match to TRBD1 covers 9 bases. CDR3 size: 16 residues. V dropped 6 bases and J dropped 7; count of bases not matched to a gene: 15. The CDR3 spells CASRGLGTGRLFGYTF. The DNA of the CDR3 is TGTGCCAGCAGGGGACTCGGGACAGGGAGATTATTTGGCTACACCTTC.

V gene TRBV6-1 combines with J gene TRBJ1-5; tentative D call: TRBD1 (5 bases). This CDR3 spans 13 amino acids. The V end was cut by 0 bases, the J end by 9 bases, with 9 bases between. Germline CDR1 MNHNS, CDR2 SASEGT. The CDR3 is CASSEAQGWPQHF. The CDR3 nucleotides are TGTGCCAGCAGTGAAGCGCAGGGTTGGCCCCAGCATTTT.

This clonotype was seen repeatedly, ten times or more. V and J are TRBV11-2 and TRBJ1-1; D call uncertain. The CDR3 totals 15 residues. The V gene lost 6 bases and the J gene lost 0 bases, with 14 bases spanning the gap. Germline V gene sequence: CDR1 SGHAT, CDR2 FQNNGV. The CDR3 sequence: CASSTSGGLNTEAFF. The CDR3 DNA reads TGTGCCAGCAGTACCTCGGGAGGGTTGAACACTGAAGCTTTCTTT.

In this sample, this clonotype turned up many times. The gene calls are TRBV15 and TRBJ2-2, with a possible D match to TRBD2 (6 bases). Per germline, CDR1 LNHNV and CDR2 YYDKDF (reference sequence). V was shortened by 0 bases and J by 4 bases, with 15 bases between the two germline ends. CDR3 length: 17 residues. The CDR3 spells CATSRDPGSEGTGELFF. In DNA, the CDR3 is TGTGCCACCAGCAGAGATCCCGGGAGCGAAGGCACCGGGGAGCTGTTTTTT.

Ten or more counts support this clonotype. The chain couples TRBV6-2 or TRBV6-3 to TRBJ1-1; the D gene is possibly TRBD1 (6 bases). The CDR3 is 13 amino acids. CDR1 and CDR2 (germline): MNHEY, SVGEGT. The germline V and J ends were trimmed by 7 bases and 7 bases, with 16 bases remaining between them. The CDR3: CASTRSRGSEAFF. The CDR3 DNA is TGTGCCAGCACCCGTTCCAGGGGAAGTGAAGCTTTCTTT.

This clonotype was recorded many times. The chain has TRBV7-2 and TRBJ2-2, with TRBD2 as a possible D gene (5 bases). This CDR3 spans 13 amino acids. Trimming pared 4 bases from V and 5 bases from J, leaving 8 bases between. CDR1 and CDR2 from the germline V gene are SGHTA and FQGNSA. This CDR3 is CASSSLGTGELFF. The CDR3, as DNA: TGTGCCAGCAGCTCACTAGGGACCGGGGAGCTGTTTTTT.

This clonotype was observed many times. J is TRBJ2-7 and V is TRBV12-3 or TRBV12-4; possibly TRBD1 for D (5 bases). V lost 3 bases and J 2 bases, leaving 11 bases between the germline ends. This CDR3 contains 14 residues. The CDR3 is CASSLAQGPYEQYF. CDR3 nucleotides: TGTGCCAGCAGTTTGGCCCAGGGTCCCTACGAGCAGTACTTC.

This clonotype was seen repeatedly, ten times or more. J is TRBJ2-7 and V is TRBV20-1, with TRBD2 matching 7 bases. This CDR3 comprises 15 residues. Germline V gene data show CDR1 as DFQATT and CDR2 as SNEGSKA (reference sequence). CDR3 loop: CSLIDKRDMAYEQYF. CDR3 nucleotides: TGCAGCCTCATTGATAAGCGGGATATGGCCTACGAGCAGTACTTC.

As DNA, the CDR3 is TGTGCCAGTAGTAGCTCCGGGACTAGCGGAGGGGGTCTAGGAGAGCAGTACTTC. Amino acids: CASSSSGTSGGGLGEQYF. The chain has TRBV19 and TRBJ2-7, with 11 bases matching TRBD2. Germline CDR1 is LNHDA and CDR2 is SQIVND (reference sequence). With V trimmed by 4 bases and J by 7 bases, 18 bases remained unmatched. The CDR3 is 18 amino acids.

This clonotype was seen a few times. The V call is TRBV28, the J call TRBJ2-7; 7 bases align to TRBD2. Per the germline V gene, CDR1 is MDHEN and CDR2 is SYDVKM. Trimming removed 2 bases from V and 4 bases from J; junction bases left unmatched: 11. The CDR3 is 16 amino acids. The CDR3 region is CASSLIGGRWRYEQYF. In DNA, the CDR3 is TGTGCCAGCAGTTTAATCGGCGGGAGATGGCGGTACGAGCAGTACTTC.

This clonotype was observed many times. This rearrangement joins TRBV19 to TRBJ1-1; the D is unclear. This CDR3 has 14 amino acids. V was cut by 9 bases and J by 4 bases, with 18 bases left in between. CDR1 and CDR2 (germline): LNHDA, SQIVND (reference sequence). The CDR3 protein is CASRERALGTEAFF. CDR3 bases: TGTGCCAGCCGGGAGAGGGCTTTGGGCACTGAAGCTTTCTTT.

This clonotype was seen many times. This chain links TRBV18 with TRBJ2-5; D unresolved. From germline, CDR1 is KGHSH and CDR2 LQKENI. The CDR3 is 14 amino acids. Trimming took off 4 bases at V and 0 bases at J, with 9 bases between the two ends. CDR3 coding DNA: TGTGCCAGCTCACAGGCCCAGTACCAAGAGACCCAGTACTTC. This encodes CASSQAQYQETQYF.

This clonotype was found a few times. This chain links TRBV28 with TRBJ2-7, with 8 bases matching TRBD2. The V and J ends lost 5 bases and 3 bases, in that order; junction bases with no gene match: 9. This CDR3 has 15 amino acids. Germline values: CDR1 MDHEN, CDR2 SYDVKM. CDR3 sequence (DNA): TGTGCCAGCAGTATACCGGGACTAGGGGTCTACGAGCAGTACTTC. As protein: CASSIPGLGVYEQYF. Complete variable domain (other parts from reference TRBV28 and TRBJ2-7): DVKVTQSSRYLVKRTGEKVFLECVQDMDHENMFWYRQDPGLGLRLIYFSYDVKMKEKGDIPEGYSVSREKKERFSLILESASTNQTSMYLCASSIPGLGVYEQYFGPGTRLTVT.

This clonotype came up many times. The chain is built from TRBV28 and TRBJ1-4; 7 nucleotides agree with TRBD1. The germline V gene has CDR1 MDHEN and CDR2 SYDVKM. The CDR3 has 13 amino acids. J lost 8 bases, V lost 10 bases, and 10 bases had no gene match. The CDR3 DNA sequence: TGTGCCACCAGGGGGGGGGTTGGGGAAAAACTGTTTTTT. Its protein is CATRGGVGEKLFF.

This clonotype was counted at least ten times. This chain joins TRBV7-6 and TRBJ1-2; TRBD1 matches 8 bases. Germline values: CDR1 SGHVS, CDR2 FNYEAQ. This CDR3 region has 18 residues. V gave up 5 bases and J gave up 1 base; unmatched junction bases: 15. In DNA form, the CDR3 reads TGTGCCAGCAGCCGCGGTCCCGAGACAGGGGCTTTTAACTATGGCTACACCTTC. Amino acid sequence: CASSRGPETGAFNYGYTF.

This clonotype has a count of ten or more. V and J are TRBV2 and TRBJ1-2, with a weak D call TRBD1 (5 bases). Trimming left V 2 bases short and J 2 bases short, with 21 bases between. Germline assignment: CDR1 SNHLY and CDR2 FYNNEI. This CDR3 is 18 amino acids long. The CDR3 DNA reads TGTGCCAGCAGTGAAAGGGGTAGGGACGTGGTTCTGAACTATGGCTACACCTTC. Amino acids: CASSERGRDVVLNYGYTF.

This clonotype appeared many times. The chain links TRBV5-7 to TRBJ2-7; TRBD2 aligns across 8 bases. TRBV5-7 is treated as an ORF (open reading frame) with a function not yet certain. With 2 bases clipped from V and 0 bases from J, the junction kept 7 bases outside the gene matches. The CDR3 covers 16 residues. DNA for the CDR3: TGTGCCAGCAGCTTAGGGATAGCGGGATTCTCCTACGAGCAGTACTTC. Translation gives CASSLGIAGFSYEQYF.

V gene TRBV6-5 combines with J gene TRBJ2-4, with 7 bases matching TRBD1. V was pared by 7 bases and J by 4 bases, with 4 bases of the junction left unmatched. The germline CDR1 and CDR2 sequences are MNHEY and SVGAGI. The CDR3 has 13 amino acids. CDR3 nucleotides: TGTGCCAGCATGTCCAGGGGGAAAAACATTCAGTACTTC. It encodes CASMSRGKNIQYF.

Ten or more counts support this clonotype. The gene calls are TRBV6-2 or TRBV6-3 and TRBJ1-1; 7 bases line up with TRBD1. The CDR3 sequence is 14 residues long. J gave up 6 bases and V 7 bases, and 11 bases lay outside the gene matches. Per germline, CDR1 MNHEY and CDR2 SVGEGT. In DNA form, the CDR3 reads TGTGCCAGCACGCGACCAGACAGGGTGGCTGAAGCTTTCTTT. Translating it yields CASTRPDRVAEAFF.

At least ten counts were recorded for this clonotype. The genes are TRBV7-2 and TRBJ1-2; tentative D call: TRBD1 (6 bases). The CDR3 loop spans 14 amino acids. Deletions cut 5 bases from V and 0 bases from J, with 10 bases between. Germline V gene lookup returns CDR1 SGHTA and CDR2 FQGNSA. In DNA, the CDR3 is TGTGCCAGCAGCACCGGGACAACTAACTATGGCTACACCTTC. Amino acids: CASSTGTTNYGYTF. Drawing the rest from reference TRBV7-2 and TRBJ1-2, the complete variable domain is GAGVSQSPSNKVTEKGKDVELRCDPISGHTALYWYRQSLGQGLEFLIYFQGNSAPDKSGLPSDRFSAERTGGSVSTLTIQRTQQEDSAVYLCASSTGTTNYGYTFGSGTRLTVV.

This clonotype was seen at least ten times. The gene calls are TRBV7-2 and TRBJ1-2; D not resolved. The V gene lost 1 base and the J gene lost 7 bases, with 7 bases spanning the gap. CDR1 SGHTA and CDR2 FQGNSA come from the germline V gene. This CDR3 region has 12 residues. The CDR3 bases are TGTGCCAGCAGCTTAGTTGAGGGTGGCTACACCTTC. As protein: CASSLVEGGYTF.

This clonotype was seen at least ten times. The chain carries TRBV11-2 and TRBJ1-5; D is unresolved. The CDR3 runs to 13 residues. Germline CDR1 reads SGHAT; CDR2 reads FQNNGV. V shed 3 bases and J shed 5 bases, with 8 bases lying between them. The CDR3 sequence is CASSFQSYQPQHF. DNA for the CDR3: TGTGCCAGCAGCTTTCAGAGTTATCAGCCCCAGCATTTT.